A selection of T cell receptor beta chains follows, all from one sample in a study of CD8 T cells in Susac syndrome. TCRdb itself ran the immunoSEQ multiplex PCR reads through MiXCR, one entry per CDR3 protein. The data hold about 130,000 distinct CDR3 sequences, with about 90% observed a single time. The sequencing sample was made of CD8+ T cells from PBMCs. The receptors derive from a human donor with multiple sclerosis. Each CDR3 is given with its conserved first and last residue. The D gene is left open where the match is weak. Not every row has a clone size; where given, it reads once, few, many or a size class.

clone_size	d_call	v_call	j_call	cdr3_length	cdr3_nt	cdr3_aa
.	.	TRBV27	TRBJ2-4	13	TGTGCCAGCAGTCTATCAGCCAAAAACATTCAGTACTTC	CASSLSAKNIQYF
.	.	TRBV10-3	TRBJ2-5	13	TGTGCCATCAGGAATCAGGGAATGGAGACCCAGTACTTC	CAIRNQGMETQYF
.	TRBD2	TRBV30	TRBJ2-1	15	TGTGCCTGGATTCCCTTTGACGGGAGGGCCGTTGAGCAGTTCTTC	CAWIPFDGRAVEQFF
.	TRBD1	TRBV30	TRBJ1-1	13	TGTGCCTGGGTAAGGACAGGGGCCACTGAAGCTTTCTTT	CAWVRTGATEAFF
.	.	TRBV2	TRBJ2-5	13	TGTGCCAGCAGTTCCGGGATAGAGGAGACCCAGTACTTC	CASSSGIEETQYF
.	.	TRBV27	TRBJ1-5	17	TGTGCCAGCAGTTGGAGGGGAAGCCATACCCTCAATCAGCCCCAGCATTTT	CASSWRGSHTLNQPQHF
.	.	TRBV29-1	TRBJ2-1	11	TGCAGCGTTGAAGAGTACAATGAGCAGTTCTTC	CSVEEYNEQFF
.	.	TRBV5-6	TRBJ2-3	13	TGTGCCAGCACTCAAGGGGATCGGGATACGCAGTATTTT	CASTQGDRDTQYF
.	.	TRBV7-8	TRBJ2-7	15	TGTGCCAGCAGCACCACAGGTGTCCTTAGACCCGAGCAGTACTTC	CASSTTGVLRPEQYF
.	.	TRBV3-1	TRBJ2-1	14	TGTGCCAGCAGCTACGACACCCCCTGGGATGAGCAGTTCTTC	CASSYDTPWDEQFF
.	.	TRBV29-1	TRBJ1-1	12	TGCAGTTGGGGGGGGATGAACACTGAAGCTTTCTTT	CSWGGMNTEAFF
.	TRBD2	TRBV7-2	TRBJ2-3	15	TGTGCCAGCAGCCGGAGACTAGCGTTAACAGATACGCAGTATTTT	CASSRRLALTDTQYF
.	.	TRBV7-2	TRBJ2-5	15	TGTGCCAGCAGCCTCCGGGACGGAGGAACGGAGACCCAGTACTTC	CASSLRDGGTETQYF
.	.	TRBV2	TRBJ1-3	13	TGTGCCAGCAGTTGGAGCTCTGGAAACACCATATATTTT	CASSWSSGNTIYF
.	.	TRBV30	TRBJ2-3	11	TGTGCCTGGGGCGTCACAGATACGCAGTATTTT	CAWGVTDTQYF
.	TRBD1	TRBV5-6	TRBJ2-7	13	TGTGCCAGCAGCTTGGGGACAGGGAGCGAGCAGTACTTC	CASSLGTGSEQYF
.	.	TRBV3-1	TRBJ2-7	15	TGTGCCAGCAGCCAAGATCTCGACAAACCCTACGAGCAGTACTTC	CASSQDLDKPYEQYF
few	.	TRBV29-1	TRBJ2-7	10	TGCAGCGTTAGGGACTACGAGCAGTACTTC	CSVRDYEQYF
.	.	TRBV12-3/TRBV12-4	TRBJ1-4	14	TGTGCCAGCGTGGCGGGGGCCTCTTTTGAAAAACTGTTTTTT	CASVAGASFEKLFF
once	TRBD1	TRBV23-1	TRBJ1-4	12	TGCGCCAGCACCCAGGGGGGTGAAAAACTGTTTTTT	CASTQGGEKLFF
once	TRBD1	TRBV14	TRBJ1-2	14	TGTGCCAGCAGCCCTAGGGGACAGGGTTTTGGCTACACCTTC	CASSPRGQGFGYTF
.	TRBD1	TRBV6-4	TRBJ2-2	15	TGTGCCAGCAGTGATGGGACAGGGGGAACCGGGGAGCTGTTTTTT	CASSDGTGGTGELFF
.	.	TRBV12-3/TRBV12-4	TRBJ1-3	11	TGTGCCGTCGGATCTGGAAACACCATATATTTT	CAVGSGNTIYF
.	.	TRBV4-1	TRBJ1-2	11	TGCGCCAGCAGCGGTCCAGGCGGCTACACCTTC	CASSGPGGYTF
.	TRBD1	TRBV27	TRBJ2-7	14	TGTGCCAGCAAAGAACAGGGGGCGTTTTACGAGCAGTACTTC	CASKEQGAFYEQYF
few	.	TRBV29-1	TRBJ2-7	12	TGCAGCGTCACAGCACCTCCCTACGAGCAGTACTTC	CSVTAPPYEQYF
.	.	TRBV4-2	TRBJ2-1	17	TGTGCCAGCAGCCCCGAAACAGACGAATTCCGCTACAATGAGCAGTTCTTC	CASSPETDEFRYNEQFF
.	.	TRBV4-1	TRBJ2-1	13	TGCGCCAGCAGCCAAGTCTCAAACAATGAGCAGTTCTTC	CASSQVSNNEQFF
.	.	TRBV19	TRBJ1-2	15	TGTGCCAGTAGTATTAATATAGGGTTATACTATGGCTACACCTTC	CASSINIGLYYGYTF
.	.	TRBV15	TRBJ1-1	15	TGTGCCACCAGCAGAGTATATGCGATTCACACTGAAGCTTTCTTT	CATSRVYAIHTEAFF
.	.	TRBV28	TRBJ2-6	19	TGTGCCAGCAGTTTGGGTGCGGACGTGGCTCCTTTGGGGGCCAACGTCCTGACTTTC	CASSLGADVAPLGANVLTF
.	TRBD2	TRBV29-1	TRBJ2-1	15	TGCAGCGTTCCCCCCTCGAGCGCGGGAGGGGATGAGCAGTTCTTC	CSVPPSSAGGDEQFF
.	.	TRBV6-6	TRBJ2-7	15	TGTGCCAGCAGTTTTATAACGGAGGCCGGGTACGAGCAGTACTTC	CASSFITEAGYEQYF
.	.	TRBV29-1	TRBJ1-1	11	TGCAGCGTTGCAATTTTGGGGGGAGCTTTCTTT	CSVAILGGAFF
.	TRBD1	TRBV30	TRBJ2-2	15	TGTGCCTGGAGTCCCGGGACAGCCGACACCGGGGAGCTGTTTTTT	CAWSPGTADTGELFF
.	.	TRBV29-1	TRBJ2-1	16	TGCAGCGTTGAAGAAGGTTACCTAGCGACCTACAATGAGCAGTTCTTC	CSVEEGYLATYNEQFF
.	.	TRBV27	TRBJ2-2	14	TGTGCCAGCAGTTTATTATCGCCCACCGGGGAGCTGTTTTTT	CASSLLSPTGELFF
.	TRBD2	TRBV30	TRBJ2-7	14	TGTGCCTGGAGTCACGGAGCGGGAGTTTACGAGCAGTACTTC	CAWSHGAGVYEQYF
few	TRBD2	TRBV5-1	TRBJ2-5	15	TGCGCCAGCAGCTTGGAACTAGCGGCCCAAGAGACCCAGTACTTC	CASSLELAAQETQYF
.	.	TRBV3-1	TRBJ2-5	15	TGTGCCAGCAGCCCCCAAAACCGGGGATACGAGACCCAGTACTTC	CASSPQNRGYETQYF
once	.	TRBV5-6	TRBJ2-7	14	TGTGCCAGCAGCTTGTACAGGTTCTCCGACGAGCAGTACTTC	CASSLYRFSDEQYF
.	.	TRBV27	TRBJ1-2	14	TGTGCCAGCAGTTCATCCCTAGTTAACTATGGCTACACCTTC	CASSSSLVNYGYTF
.	TRBD2	TRBV2	TRBJ2-3	16	TGTGCCAGCCGATTCATAGCGGGGCCCAGCACAGATACGCAGTATTTT	CASRFIAGPSTDTQYF
.	TRBD2	TRBV24-1	TRBJ2-7	19	TGTGCCACCAGTGCCCACGGGACTAGCGGGAGTAGCCCCGATTACGAGCAGTACTTC	CATSAHGTSGSSPDYEQYF
.	.	TRBV27	TRBJ1-1	11	TGTGCCAGCAAAGGGTATACTGAAGCTTTCTTT	CASKGYTEAFF
.	.	TRBV7-8	TRBJ2-1	17	TGTGCCAGCAGCTCCCCAAATTTTGAAACCGGGGAGAATGAGCAGTTCTTC	CASSSPNFETGENEQFF
.	.	TRBV30	TRBJ1-2	15	TGTGCCTCGACAGATGACCGGGACGCTAACTATGGCTACACCTTC	CASTDDRDANYGYTF
.	.	TRBV13	TRBJ2-1	13	TGTGCCAGCAGCGGAACTGTGAGCGTTGAGCAGTTCTTC	CASSGTVSVEQFF
.	TRBD2	TRBV20-1	TRBJ2-1	15	TGCAGTGCTCTTCCCCCGGGACTAGCTACCAATGAGCAGTTCTTC	CSALPPGLATNEQFF
.	.	TRBV5-6	TRBJ2-7	11	TGTGCCAGCAGCGACGACTACGAGCAGTACTTC	CASSDDYEQYF
.	.	TRBV5-5	TRBJ2-7	15	TGTGCCAGCAGCCACATAACCGCTGGTTCCTACGAGCAGTACTTC	CASSHITAGSYEQYF
once	.	TRBV2	TRBJ1-4	15	TGTGCCAGCAGTGACTGGGACACCTCTAATGAAAAACTGTTTTTT	CASSDWDTSNEKLFF
.	.	TRBV6-2/TRBV6-3	TRBJ2-1	17	TGTGCCAGCAGTTCCCCGTTATGGAGGAGCTCCTACAATGAGCAGTTCTTC	CASSSPLWRSSYNEQFF
once	TRBD2	TRBV19	TRBJ2-1	13	TGTGCCAGTAGTCCGCGGGAGAGGAATGAGCAGTTCTTC	CASSPRERNEQFF
.	.	TRBV7-6	TRBJ2-6	16	TGTGCCAGCTCCCCGTCGGTAGACTCTGGGGCCAACGTCCTGACTTTC	CASSPSVDSGANVLTF
.	.	TRBV4-3	TRBJ2-7	12	TGCGCCAGCAGCCCCGGCTCAGGCGAGCAGTACTTC	CASSPGSGEQYF
few	.	TRBV4-3	TRBJ2-7	16	TGCGCCAGCAGCCAAGATGGAGGGACAGCGTTCGGCGAGCAGTACTTC	CASSQDGGTAFGEQYF